The text below deals with one T cell receptor (beta chain). Its antigen is not identified. This CDR3 has 15 amino acids. V dropped 6 bases and J dropped 2 bases, with 15 bases sitting between them. The V gene's germline CDR1 is SGHRS and CDR2 YFSETQ. The data were obtained in a study of neurological immune-mediated disorders. Findings of the study overall: Levels of TCR clonal expansion peaked in HTLV-1-associated myelopathy and reached their lowest in multiple sclerosis, under those of healthy controls. One cluster of related CDR3 sequences contained, by phylogenetic grouping, the repertoires of 18 of 34 multiple sclerosis patients and formed a possible signature.

TCRdb itself ran the 5' RACE reads through MiXCR, one entry per CDR3 protein. The sample has some 95,000 distinct CDR3 sequences; about 3.8% are singletons. This chain joins TRBV5-1 and TRBJ2-1, with a possible D match to TRBD1 (6 bases). This TCR came from a woman younger than 30 with multiple sclerosis. Material: PBMCs. CDR3 nucleotide sequence: TGCGCCAGCAAGACGGACAGCCCGACCTACAATGAGCAGTTCTTC. Translation: CASKTDSPTYNEQFF. The entire variable domain, with the rest obtained from reference TRBV5-1 and TRBJ2-1, is as follows: KAGVTQTPRYLIKTRGQQVTLSCSPISGHRSVSWYQQTPGQGLQFLFEYFSETQRNKGNFPGRFSGRQFSNSRSEMNVSTLELGDSALYLCASKTDSPTYNEQFFGPGTRLTVL.